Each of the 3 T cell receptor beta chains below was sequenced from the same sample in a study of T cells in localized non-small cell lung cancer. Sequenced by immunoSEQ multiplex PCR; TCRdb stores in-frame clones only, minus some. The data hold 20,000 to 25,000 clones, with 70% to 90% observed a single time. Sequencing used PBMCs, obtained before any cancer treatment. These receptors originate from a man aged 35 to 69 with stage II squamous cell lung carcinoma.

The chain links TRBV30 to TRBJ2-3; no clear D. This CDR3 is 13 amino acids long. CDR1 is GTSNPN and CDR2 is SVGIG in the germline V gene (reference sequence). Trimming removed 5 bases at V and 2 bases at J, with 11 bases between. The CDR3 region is CAWGVLVTDTQYF. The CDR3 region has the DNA TGTGCCTGGGGGGTCTTAGTCACAGATACGCAGTATTTT.

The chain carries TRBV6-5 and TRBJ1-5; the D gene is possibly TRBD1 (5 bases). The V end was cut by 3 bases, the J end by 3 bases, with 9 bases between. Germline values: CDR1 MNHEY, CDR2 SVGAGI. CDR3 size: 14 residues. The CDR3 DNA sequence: TGTGCCAGCAGTTATGGGGGAACCAATCAGCCCCAGCATTTT. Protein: CASSYGGTNQPQHF.

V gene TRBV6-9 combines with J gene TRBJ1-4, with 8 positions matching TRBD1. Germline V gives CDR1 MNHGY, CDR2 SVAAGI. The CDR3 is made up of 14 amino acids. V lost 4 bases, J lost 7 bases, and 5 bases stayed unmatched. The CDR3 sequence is CASSSRGLGEKLFF. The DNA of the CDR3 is TGTGCCAGCAGTTCCAGGGGGCTTGGTGAAAAACTGTTTTTT.